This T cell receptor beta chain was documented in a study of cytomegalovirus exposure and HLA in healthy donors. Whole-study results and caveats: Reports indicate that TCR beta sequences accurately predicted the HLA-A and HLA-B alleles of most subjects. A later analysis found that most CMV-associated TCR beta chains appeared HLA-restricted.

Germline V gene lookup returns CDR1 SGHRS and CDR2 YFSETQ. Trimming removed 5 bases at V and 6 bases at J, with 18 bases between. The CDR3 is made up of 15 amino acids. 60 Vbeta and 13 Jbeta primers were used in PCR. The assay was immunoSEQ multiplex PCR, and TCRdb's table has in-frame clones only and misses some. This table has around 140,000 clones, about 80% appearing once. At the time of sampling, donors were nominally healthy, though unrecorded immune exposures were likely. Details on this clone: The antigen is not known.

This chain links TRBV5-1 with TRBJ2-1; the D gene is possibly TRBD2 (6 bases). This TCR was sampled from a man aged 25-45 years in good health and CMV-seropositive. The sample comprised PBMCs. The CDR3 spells CASRPGGGGGNEQFF. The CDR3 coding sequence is TGCGCCAGCAGACCGGGTGGGGGAGGTGGCAATGAGCAGTTCTTC.